The next 27 T cell receptor beta chains were all read from a single sample in a study of blood T cell repertoires in COVID-19. TCRdb's copy holds only in-frame clones and misses some; the assay was immunoSEQ multiplex PCR. The sample consists of fewer than 250,000 clones, about 86% of them appearing once. Sequenced sample: peripheral blood. These receptors were collected from a woman aged 45-65 years with acute or convalescent COVID-19.

The gene calls are TRBV27 and TRBJ2-5, with D possibly matching TRBD2 (6 bases). CDR1 is MNHEY and CDR2 is SMNVEV in the germline V gene (reference sequence). There are 15 residues in the CDR3. The germline V and J ends were trimmed by 1 base and 1 base, with 10 bases remaining between them. The CDR3 spells CASSLYRDSQETQYF. The CDR3 DNA sequence: TGTGCCAGCAGTTTATACCGGGACTCCCAAGAGACCCAGTACTTC.

The chain carries TRBV7-2 and TRBJ2-5; maybe TRBD2 (6 bases). Trimming shortened V by 3 bases and J by 5 bases, and 16 bases separated the two germline ends. Germline V gene data show CDR1 as SGHTA and CDR2 as FQGNSA. The CDR3 runs to 15 residues. The CDR3 is CASSLGGGFPETQYF. Here the CDR3 DNA reads TGTGCCAGCAGCTTGGGGGGAGGCTTCCCGGAGACCCAGTACTTC.

J is TRBJ1-2 and V is TRBV6-4, with a tentative D call TRBD1 (6 bases). CDR3 length: 19 residues. V lost 0 bases and J lost 8, with 28 bases in between. CDR1 MRHNA and CDR2 SNTAGT come from the germline V gene. In DNA, the CDR3 is TGTGCCAGCAGTGACTCATTACGGGACAAGACTATCCGGGCATACGGCTACACCTTC. Translation gives CASSDSLRDKTIRAYGYTF.

The genes are TRBV11-1 and TRBJ1-4; TRBD1 is a possible D gene (5 bases). CDR1 and CDR2 (germline): SGHAT, FQDESV (reference sequence). This CDR3 comprises 15 residues. Trimming removed 4 bases at V and 7 bases at J, with 16 bases between. CDR3 loop: CASSSSGGAVEKLFF. The CDR3 nucleotides are TGTGCCAGCAGCTCCTCGGGAGGGGCCGTTGAAAAACTGTTTTTT.

This clone has a handful of counts. V is TRBV6-6 and J is TRBJ1-2, with D maybe TRBD1 (5 bases). The CDR3 is made up of 14 amino acids. Trimming cost V 2 bases and J 3 bases, with 10 bases left between them. Per the germline V gene, CDR1 is MNHNY and CDR2 is SVGAGI (reference sequence). The CDR3 loop reads CASSYKRDDYGYTF. The CDR3 bases are TGTGCCAGCAGTTACAAGCGGGACGACTATGGCTACACCTTC.

V gene TRBV24-1 combines with J gene TRBJ2-2; TRBD2 aligns across 10 bases. The CDR3 covers 14 residues. CDR1 is KGHDR and CDR2 is SFDVKD in the germline V gene. Trimming removed 9 bases from V and 6 bases from J; junction bases left unmatched: 6. CDR3 residues: CATLGLAYPGELFF. CDR3 nucleotide sequence: TGTGCCACCCTGGGACTAGCGTACCCCGGGGAGCTGTTTTTT.

The rearrangement links TRBV2 to TRBJ2-7, with D maybe TRBD1 (5 bases). The CDR3 spans 11 residues. Trimming cost V 10 bases and J 4 bases, with 11 bases left between them. Germline V gene data show CDR1 as SNHLY and CDR2 as FYNNEI. The CDR3 DNA is TGTGCCATCTTGGACACTTACGAGCAGTACTTC. The encoded protein is CAILDTYEQYF.

In this sample, this clone turned up once. The chain is built from TRBV28 and TRBJ2-7; 10 positions agree with TRBD1. The length of the CDR3 is 14 residues. V trimming: 6 bases; J trimming: 4 bases; junction bases outside the gene matches: 6. Germline CDR1 is MDHEN and CDR2 is SYDVKM. The CDR3 sequence is CASRPGQGRYEQYF. Written as DNA, the CDR3 is TGTGCCAGCAGACCGGGACAGGGGCGATACGAGCAGTACTTC.

This chain connects TRBV15 to TRBJ1-2, with D maybe TRBD1 (6 bases). CDR1 LNHNV and CDR2 YYDKDF come from the germline V gene (reference sequence). The length of the CDR3 is 14 residues. Trimming stripped 1 base from V and 5 bases from J, with 11 bases between. The CDR3: CATSRGQGKYGYTF. In DNA form, the CDR3 reads TGTGCCACCAGCAGAGGGCAGGGGAAGTATGGCTACACCTTC.

The V gene is TRBV28, the J gene TRBJ1-1, with D possibly being TRBD1 (6 bases). Trimming stripped 8 bases from V and 1 base from J, with 17 bases between. CDR1 is MDHEN and CDR2 is SYDVKM in the germline V gene. The CDR3 contains 15 residues. The CDR3 nucleotides read TGTGCCAGCGAGCGGGGGGCCCTGGGGAACACTGAAGCTTTCTTT. Residues: CASERGALGNTEAFF.

The chain combines TRBV11-2 with TRBJ2-2, with a weak D call TRBD2 (5 bases). Looked up from germline, CDR1 is SGHAT and CDR2 is FQNNGV. This CDR3 region has 13 residues. Deletions cut 5 bases from V and 7 bases from J, with 11 bases between. For the CDR3, the DNA is TGTGCCAGCAGCCTCTATAGCGACGGGGAGCTGTTTTTT. Amino acid sequence: CASSLYSDGELFF.

The chain uses TRBV19 and TRBJ1-2; D is undetermined. The CDR3 totals 14 residues. With 3 bases removed from V and 3 bases from J, the gap between germline ends came to 11 bases. Germline assignment: CDR1 LNHDA and CDR2 SQIVND (reference sequence). Written as DNA, the CDR3 is TGTGCCAGTAGTATGACAAGTTCTGACTATGGCTACACCTTC. It specifies CASSMTSSDYGYTF.

This sequence joins TRBV11-2 and TRBJ1-4; D uncertain. Looked up from germline, CDR1 is SGHAT and CDR2 is FQNNGV. CDR3 length: 13 residues. Trimming took off 3 bases at V and 8 bases at J, with 10 bases between the two ends. The CDR3 loop reads CASSLLEREKLFF. Written as DNA, the CDR3 is TGTGCCAGCAGCTTGTTAGAGAGGGAAAAACTGTTTTTT.

The J gene is TRBJ2-7, the V gene TRBV11-2; a possible D gene is TRBD1 (6 bases). The length of the CDR3 is 12 residues. V lost 8 bases, J lost 5 bases, and 13 bases lay in between. Germline V lookup: CDR1 SGHAT, CDR2 FQNNGV. CDR3 DNA: TGTGCCAGCGGGGCCAGGGGAAACGAGCAGTACTTC. This codes for CASGARGNEQYF.

The chain uses TRBV6-5 and TRBJ2-3; maybe TRBD1 (6 bases). The germline V gene has CDR1 MNHEY and CDR2 SVGAGI. The CDR3 covers 14 residues. V lost 8 bases and J 7 bases, leaving 19 bases between the germline ends. CDR3: CASRMGAHPYTQYF. Written as DNA, the CDR3 is TGTGCCAGCCGGATGGGGGCCCACCCTTATACGCAGTATTTT.

This chain connects TRBV5-6 to TRBJ2-3, with unresolved D. Germline V lookup: CDR1 SGHDT, CDR2 YYEEEE. The CDR3 has 13 residues. V was cut by 1 base and J by 4 bases, with 7 bases left in between. CDR3 sequence (DNA): TGTGCCAGCAGCTTGTTGGCCGCAGATACGCAGTATTTT. It translates to CASSLLAADTQYF.

The rearrangement uses TRBV19 and TRBJ2-7; D is perhaps TRBD2 (6 bases). Germline V CDR1 and CDR2: LNHDA, SQIVND (reference sequence). The length of the CDR3 is 16 residues. V shed 5 bases and J shed 0 bases, with 17 bases lying between them. The CDR3 spells CASSLNGGAGSYEQYF. CDR3 in DNA: TGTGCCAGTAGTTTGAACGGGGGAGCGGGCTCCTACGAGCAGTACTTC.

This clone was seen a few times. The chain employs TRBV7-3 and TRBJ2-7, with 7 bases fitting TRBD2. After removal of 2 bases from V and 1 base from J, the junction contained 5 bases not matched to a gene. The CDR3 extends over 15 amino acids. CDR1 is SGHTA, CDR2 FQGTGA, per germline. DNA of the CDR3: TGTGCCAGCAGCTTATTTGGGGGAGGGTCCTACGAGCAGTACTTC. It translates to CASSLFGGGSYEQYF. The full variable domain, completed using reference TRBV7-3 and TRBJ2-7, is GAGVSQTPSNKVTEKGKYVELRCDPISGHTALYWYRQSLGQGPEFLIYFQGTGAADDSGLPNDRFFAVRPEGSVSTLKIQRTERGDSAVYLCASSLFGGGSYEQYFGPGTRLTVT.

The rearrangement links TRBV19 to TRBJ2-3, with 8 nucleotides matching TRBD2. Germline V gives CDR1 LNHDA, CDR2 SQIVND (reference sequence). This CDR3 spans 17 amino acids. The V gene end was trimmed by 7 bases and the J gene end by 2 bases; junction bases not matched to a gene: 14. The CDR3 DNA follows: TGTGCCAGTACCAAAAGGATCCAGCGGGGGAACACAGATACGCAGTATTTT. Amino acids: CASTKRIQRGNTDTQYF. The complete variable domain, with remaining parts taken from reference TRBV19 and TRBJ2-3, reads DGGITQSPKYLFRKEGQNVTLSCEQNLNHDAMYWYRQDPGQGLRLIYYSQIVNDFQKGDIAEGYSVSREKKESFPLTVTSAQKNPTAFYLCASTKRIQRGNTDTQYFGPGTRLTVL.

This clone has a handful of counts. The rearrangement uses TRBV5-4 and TRBJ1-1; D call uncertain. V lost 4 bases to trimming and J lost 2 bases, with 15 bases between them. From germline, CDR1 is SGHNT and CDR2 YYREEE (reference sequence). The CDR3 totals 15 residues. The CDR3 coding sequence is TGTGCCAGCAGCATCACTTCCGCCCCTAACACTGAAGCTTTCTTT. Translating gives CASSITSAPNTEAFF.

This rearrangement joins TRBV24-1 to TRBJ2-1, with TRBD2 matching over 11 bases. The CDR3 covers 18 residues. CDR1 is KGHDR, CDR2 SFDVKD, per germline. With V trimmed by 4 bases and J by 5 bases, 12 bases remained unmatched. The CDR3 coding sequence is TGTGCCACCAGTGACCCTGCCTCACCGGGACTAGCGGACAATGAGCAGTTCTTC. Its protein is CATSDPASPGLADNEQFF.

The chain employs TRBV19 and TRBJ2-7; 11 bases are shared with TRBD2. Germline CDR1 LNHDA, CDR2 SQIVND (reference sequence). With 4 bases clipped from V and 1 base from J, the junction kept 6 bases outside the gene matches. The CDR3 has 16 amino acids. CDR3 loop: CASSKTGTSGSYEQYF. The CDR3 bases are TGTGCCAGTAGTAAGACCGGGACTAGCGGATCCTACGAGCAGTACTTC. The full variable domain, its missing parts supplied by reference TRBV19 and TRBJ2-7, is DGGITQSPKYLFRKEGQNVTLSCEQNLNHDAMYWYRQDPGQGLRLIYYSQIVNDFQKGDIAEGYSVSREKKESFPLTVTSAQKNPTAFYLCASSKTGTSGSYEQYFGPGTRLTVT.

The table lists this clone with a few counts. The gene calls are TRBV27 and TRBJ2-5; D might be TRBD1 (6 bases). The V gene lost 6 bases and the J gene lost 3 bases, with 20 bases spanning the gap. CDR1 is MNHEY, CDR2 SMNVEV, per germline (reference sequence). The CDR3 runs to 16 residues. The CDR3 sequence: CASSPLLTGAEETQYF. In nucleotides, the CDR3 is TGTGCCAGCAGCCCTCTCCTGACAGGAGCTGAAGAGACCCAGTACTTC.

The V call is TRBV5-6, the J call TRBJ2-1; 9 nucleotides agree with TRBD2. CDR1 and CDR2 (germline): SGHDT, YYEEEE. After removal of 3 bases from V and 4 bases from J, the junction contained 8 bases not matched to a gene. The CDR3 is made up of 16 amino acids. The CDR3 protein is CASSSILAGAYNEQFF. CDR3 nucleotides: TGTGCCAGCAGCTCTATTTTAGCGGGAGCTTACAATGAGCAGTTCTTC.

V usage is TRBV6-1 and J usage is TRBJ2-7, with a weak D call TRBD1 (5 bases). Looked up from germline, CDR1 is MNHNS and CDR2 is SASEGT. Trimming removed 4 bases from V and 3 bases from J, with 22 bases in between. This CDR3 is 17 amino acids long. CDR3 region: CASSALLPGIPVYEQYF. CDR3 nucleotides: TGTGCCAGCAGTGCCCTTCTCCCAGGGATTCCTGTCTACGAGCAGTACTTC.

This rearrangement joins TRBV28 to TRBJ2-3; perhaps TRBD2 as D (6 bases). This CDR3 spans 15 amino acids. Trimming shortened V by 7 bases and J by 3 bases, and 17 bases separated the two germline ends. Germline values: CDR1 MDHEN, CDR2 SYDVKM. The CDR3 DNA reads as TGTGCCAGCACCCTCGGGACTCAGACTACAGATACGCAGTATTTT. Its translation is CASTLGTQTTDTQYF.

The rearrangement uses TRBV19 and TRBJ2-7; D may be TRBD2 (5 bases). CDR1 LNHDA and CDR2 SQIVND come from the germline V gene (reference sequence). The CDR3 is 13 amino acids. Between the trimmed V and J ends, which lost 5 bases and 0 bases, there was a span of 8 bases. The CDR3, as DNA: TGTGCCAGTAGTCCAGCGGTCTCCTACGAGCAGTACTTC. As protein: CASSPAVSYEQYF.